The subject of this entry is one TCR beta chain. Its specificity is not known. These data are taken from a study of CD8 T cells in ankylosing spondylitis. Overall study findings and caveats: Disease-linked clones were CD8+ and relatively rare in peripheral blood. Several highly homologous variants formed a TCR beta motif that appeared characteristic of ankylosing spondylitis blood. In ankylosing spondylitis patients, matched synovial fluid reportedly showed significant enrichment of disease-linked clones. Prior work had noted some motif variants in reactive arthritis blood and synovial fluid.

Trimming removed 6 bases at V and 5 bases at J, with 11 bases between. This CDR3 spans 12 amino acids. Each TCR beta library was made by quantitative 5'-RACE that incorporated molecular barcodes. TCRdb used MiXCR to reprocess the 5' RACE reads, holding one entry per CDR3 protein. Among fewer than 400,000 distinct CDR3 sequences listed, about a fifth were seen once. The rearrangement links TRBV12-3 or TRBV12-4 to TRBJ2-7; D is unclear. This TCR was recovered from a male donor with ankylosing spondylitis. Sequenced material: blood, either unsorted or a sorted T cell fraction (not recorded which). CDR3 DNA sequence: TGTGCCAGCAGCAAATCAGGACACGAGCAGTACTTC. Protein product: CASSKSGHEQYF.